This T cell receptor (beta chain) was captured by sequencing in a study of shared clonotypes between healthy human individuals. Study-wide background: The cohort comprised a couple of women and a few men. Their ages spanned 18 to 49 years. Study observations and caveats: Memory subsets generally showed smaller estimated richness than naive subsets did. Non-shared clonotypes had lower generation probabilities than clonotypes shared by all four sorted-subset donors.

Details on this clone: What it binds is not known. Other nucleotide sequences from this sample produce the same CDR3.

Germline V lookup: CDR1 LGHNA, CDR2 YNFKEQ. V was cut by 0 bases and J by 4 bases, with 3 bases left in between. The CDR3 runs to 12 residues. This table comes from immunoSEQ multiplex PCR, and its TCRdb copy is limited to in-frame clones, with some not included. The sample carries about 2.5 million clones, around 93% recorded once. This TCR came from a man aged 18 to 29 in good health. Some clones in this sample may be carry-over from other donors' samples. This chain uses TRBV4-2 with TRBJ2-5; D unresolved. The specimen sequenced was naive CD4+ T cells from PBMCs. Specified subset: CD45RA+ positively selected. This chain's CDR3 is CASSQERETQYF. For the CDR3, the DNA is TGTGCCAGCAGCCAAGAGCGAGAGACCCAGTACTTC.